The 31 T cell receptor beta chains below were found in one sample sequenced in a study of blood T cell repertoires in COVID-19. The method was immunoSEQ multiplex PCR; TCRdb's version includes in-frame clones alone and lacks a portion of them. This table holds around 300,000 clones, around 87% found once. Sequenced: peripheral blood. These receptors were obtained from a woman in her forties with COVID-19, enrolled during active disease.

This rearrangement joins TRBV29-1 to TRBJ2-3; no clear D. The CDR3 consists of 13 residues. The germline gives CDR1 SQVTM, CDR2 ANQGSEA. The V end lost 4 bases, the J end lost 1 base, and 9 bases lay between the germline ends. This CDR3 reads CSVASRRTDTQYF. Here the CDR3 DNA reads TGCAGCGTTGCATCTAGGCGCACAGATACGCAGTATTTT.

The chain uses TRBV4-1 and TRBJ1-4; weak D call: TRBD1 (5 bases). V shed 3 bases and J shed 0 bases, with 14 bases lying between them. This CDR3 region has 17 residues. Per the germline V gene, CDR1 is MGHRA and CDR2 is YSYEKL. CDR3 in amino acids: CASSHKSRTSTNEKLFF. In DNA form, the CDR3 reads TGCGCCAGCAGCCACAAAAGTCGGACATCAACTAATGAAAAACTGTTTTTT.

Here the CDR3 reads CASSSARGSSYNEQFF. CDR3 sequence (DNA): TGTGCCAGTAGTAGCGCCCGGGGGTCCTCCTACAATGAGCAGTTCTTC. This rearrangement joins TRBV19 to TRBJ2-1, with D tentatively TRBD2 (6 bases). CDR3 length equals 16 residues. The germline V gene encodes CDR1 LNHDA and CDR2 SQIVND (reference sequence). Deletions cut 4 bases from V and 0 bases from J, with 13 bases between.

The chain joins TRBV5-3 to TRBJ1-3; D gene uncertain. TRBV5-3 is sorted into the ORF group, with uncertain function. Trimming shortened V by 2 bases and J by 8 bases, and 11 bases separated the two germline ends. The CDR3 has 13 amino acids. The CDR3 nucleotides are TGTGCCAGAAGCTTTCTCGGCGGGGACACCATATATTTT. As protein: CARSFLGGDTIYF.

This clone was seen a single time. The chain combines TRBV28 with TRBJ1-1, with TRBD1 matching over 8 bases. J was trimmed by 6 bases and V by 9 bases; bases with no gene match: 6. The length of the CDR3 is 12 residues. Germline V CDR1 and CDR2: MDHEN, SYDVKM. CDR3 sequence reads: CASRPGGPEAFF. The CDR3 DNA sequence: TGTGCCAGTAGACCAGGGGGCCCTGAAGCTTTCTTT. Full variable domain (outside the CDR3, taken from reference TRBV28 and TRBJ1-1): DVKVTQSSRYLVKRTGEKVFLECVQDMDHENMFWYRQDPGLGLRLIYFSYDVKMKEKGDIPEGYSVSREKKERFSLILESASTNQTSMYLCASRPGGPEAFFGQGTRLTVV.

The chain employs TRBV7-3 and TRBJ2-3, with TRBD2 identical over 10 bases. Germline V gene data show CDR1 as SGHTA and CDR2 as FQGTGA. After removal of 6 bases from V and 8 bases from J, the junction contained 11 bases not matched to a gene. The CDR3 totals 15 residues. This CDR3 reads CASSPLAGGGGTQYF. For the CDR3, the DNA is TGTGCCAGCAGTCCCTTAGCGGGGGGCGGCGGTACGCAGTATTTT.

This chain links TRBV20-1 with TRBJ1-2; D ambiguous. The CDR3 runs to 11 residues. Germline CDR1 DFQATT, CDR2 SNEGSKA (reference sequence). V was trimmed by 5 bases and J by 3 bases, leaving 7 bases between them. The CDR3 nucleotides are TGCAGTGCTCGGCGGGACTATGGCTACACCTTC. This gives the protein CSARRDYGYTF.

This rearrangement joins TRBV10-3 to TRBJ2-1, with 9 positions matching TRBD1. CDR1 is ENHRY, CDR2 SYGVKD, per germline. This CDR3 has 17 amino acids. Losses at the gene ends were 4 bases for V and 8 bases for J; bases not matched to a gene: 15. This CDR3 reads CAISVGQGGLRNDEQFF. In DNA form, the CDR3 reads TGTGCCATCAGTGTGGGACAGGGAGGACTGCGGAACGATGAGCAGTTCTTC.

This CDR3 reads CASSPPPGHDNYGYTF. The CDR3 DNA is TGTGCCAGCAGCCCGCCCCCGGGACACGATAACTATGGCTACACCTTC. The rearrangement links TRBV6-2 or TRBV6-3 to TRBJ1-2; TRBD1 might be the D (6 bases). V lost 6 bases, J lost 1 base, and 18 bases lay in between. CDR3 length equals 16 residues. The germline V gene encodes CDR1 MNHEY and CDR2 SVGEGT.

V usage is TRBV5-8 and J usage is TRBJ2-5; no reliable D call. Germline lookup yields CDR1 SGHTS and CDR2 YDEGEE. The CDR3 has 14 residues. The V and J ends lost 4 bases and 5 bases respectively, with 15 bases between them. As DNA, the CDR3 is TGTGCCAGCAGCCTGCGGCCTGGCCCGGAGACCCAGTACTTC. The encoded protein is CASSLRPGPETQYF.

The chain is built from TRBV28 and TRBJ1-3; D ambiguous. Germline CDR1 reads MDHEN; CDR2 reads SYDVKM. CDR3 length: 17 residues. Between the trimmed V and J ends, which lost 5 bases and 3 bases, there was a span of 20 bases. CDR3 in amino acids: CASSPIGFRVRGNTIYF. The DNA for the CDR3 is TGTGCCAGCAGTCCAATCGGGTTCAGAGTCCGTGGAAACACCATATATTTT.

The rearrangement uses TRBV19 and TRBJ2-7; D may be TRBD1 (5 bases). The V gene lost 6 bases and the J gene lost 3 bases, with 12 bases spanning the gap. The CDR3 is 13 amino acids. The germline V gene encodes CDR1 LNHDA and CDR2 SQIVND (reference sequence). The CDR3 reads CASRGEHNYEQYF. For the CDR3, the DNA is TGTGCCAGTAGAGGGGAACATAACTACGAGCAGTACTTC. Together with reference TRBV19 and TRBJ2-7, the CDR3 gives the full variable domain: DGGITQSPKYLFRKEGQNVTLSCEQNLNHDAMYWYRQDPGQGLRLIYYSQIVNDFQKGDIAEGYSVSREKKESFPLTVTSAQKNPTAFYLCASRGEHNYEQYFGPGTRLTVT.

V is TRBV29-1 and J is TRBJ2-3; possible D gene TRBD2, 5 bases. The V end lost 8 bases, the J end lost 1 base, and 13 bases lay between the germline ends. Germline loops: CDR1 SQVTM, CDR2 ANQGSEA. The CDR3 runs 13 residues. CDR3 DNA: TGCAGCTTCAGATACGGGGGCACAGATACGCAGTATTTT. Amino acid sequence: CSFRYGGTDTQYF.

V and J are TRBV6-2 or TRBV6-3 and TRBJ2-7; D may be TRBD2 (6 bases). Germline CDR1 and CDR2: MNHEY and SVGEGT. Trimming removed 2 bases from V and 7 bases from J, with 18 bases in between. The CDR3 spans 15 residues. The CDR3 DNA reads TGTGCCAGCAGTTACGGGGGGTCTGGTCCCCTAGAGCAGTACTTC. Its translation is CASSYGGSGPLEQYF.

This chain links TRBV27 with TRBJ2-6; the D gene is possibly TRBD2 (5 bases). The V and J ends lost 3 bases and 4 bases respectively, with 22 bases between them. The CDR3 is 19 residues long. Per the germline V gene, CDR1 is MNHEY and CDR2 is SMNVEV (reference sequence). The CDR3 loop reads CASSFVWVGGSKGANVLTF. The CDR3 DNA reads TGTGCCAGCAGTTTTGTCTGGGTAGGCGGGTCGAAAGGGGCCAACGTCCTGACTTTC.

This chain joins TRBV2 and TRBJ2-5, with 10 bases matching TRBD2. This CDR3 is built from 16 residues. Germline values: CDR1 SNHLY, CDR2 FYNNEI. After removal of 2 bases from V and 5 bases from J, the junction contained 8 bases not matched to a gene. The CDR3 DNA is TGTGCCAGCAGTGAATCTCCTAGCGGGAGATGGGAGACCCAGTACTTC. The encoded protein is CASSESPSGRWETQYF.

Here the CDR3 DNA reads TGTGCCAGCAGCTTAGTATGGGGGGACCGGGATCAGCCCCAGCATTTT. Residues: CASSLVWGDRDQPQHF. This chain joins TRBV7-8 and TRBJ1-5; D may be TRBD1 (5 bases). The germline V gene has CDR1 SGHVS and CDR2 FQNEAQ. The CDR3 is 16 amino acids. V lost 1 base to trimming and J lost 5 bases, with 15 bases between them.

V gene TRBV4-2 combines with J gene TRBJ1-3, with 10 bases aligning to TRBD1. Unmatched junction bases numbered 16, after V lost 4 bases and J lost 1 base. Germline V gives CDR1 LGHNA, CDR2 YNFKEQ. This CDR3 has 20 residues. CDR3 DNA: TGTGCCAGCAGCCGAACCGCGGCGGGGGGGACAGGGGATTCTGGAAACACCATATATTTT. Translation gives CASSRTAAGGTGDSGNTIYF.

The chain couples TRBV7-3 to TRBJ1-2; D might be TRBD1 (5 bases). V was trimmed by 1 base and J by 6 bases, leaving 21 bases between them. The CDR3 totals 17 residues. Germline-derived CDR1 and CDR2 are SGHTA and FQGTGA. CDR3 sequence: CASSLNSQFGQGDGYTF. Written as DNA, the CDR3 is TGTGCCAGCAGCTTAAATAGCCAGTTTGGGCAGGGCGATGGCTACACCTTC.

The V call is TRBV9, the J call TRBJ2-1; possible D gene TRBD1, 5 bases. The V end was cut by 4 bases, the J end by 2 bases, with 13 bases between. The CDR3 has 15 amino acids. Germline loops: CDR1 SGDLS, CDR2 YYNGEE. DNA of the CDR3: TGTGCCAGCAGCCCAACCAGGGTCCCCTACAATGAGCAGTTCTTC. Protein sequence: CASSPTRVPYNEQFF. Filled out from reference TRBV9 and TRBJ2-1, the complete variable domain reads DSGVTQTPKHLITATGQRVTLRCSPRSGDLSVYWYQQSLDQGLQFLIQYYNGEERAKGNILERFSAQQFPDLHSELNLSSLELGDSALYFCASSPTRVPYNEQFFGPGTRLTVL.

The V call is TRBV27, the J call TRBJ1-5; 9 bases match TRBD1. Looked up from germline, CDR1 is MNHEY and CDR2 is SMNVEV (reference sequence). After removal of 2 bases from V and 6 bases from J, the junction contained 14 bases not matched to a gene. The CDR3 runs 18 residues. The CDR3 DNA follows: TGTGCCAGCAGTTTAAAGGGGCAACGTGAGGGACAGGGTCAGCCCCAGCATTTT. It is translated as CASSLKGQREGQGQPQHF.

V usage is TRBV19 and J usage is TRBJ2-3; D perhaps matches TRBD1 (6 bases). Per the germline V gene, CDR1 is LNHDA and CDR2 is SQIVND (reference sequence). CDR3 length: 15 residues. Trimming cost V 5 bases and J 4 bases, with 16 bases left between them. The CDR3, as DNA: TGTGCCAGTAGTCTCCGGGACATAGGGCCAGATACGCAGTATTTT. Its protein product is CASSLRDIGPDTQYF.

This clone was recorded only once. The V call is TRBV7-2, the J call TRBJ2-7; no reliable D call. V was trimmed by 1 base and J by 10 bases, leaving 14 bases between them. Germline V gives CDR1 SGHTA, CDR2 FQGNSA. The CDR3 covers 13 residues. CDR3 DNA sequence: TGTGCCAGCAGCTTAGGGGCCCAGAATACTCAGTACTTC. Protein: CASSLGAQNTQYF. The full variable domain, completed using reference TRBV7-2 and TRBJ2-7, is GAGVSQSPSNKVTEKGKDVELRCDPISGHTALYWYRQSLGQGLEFLIYFQGNSAPDKSGLPSDRFSAERTGGSVSTLTIQRTQQEDSAVYLCASSLGAQNTQYFGPGTRLTVT.

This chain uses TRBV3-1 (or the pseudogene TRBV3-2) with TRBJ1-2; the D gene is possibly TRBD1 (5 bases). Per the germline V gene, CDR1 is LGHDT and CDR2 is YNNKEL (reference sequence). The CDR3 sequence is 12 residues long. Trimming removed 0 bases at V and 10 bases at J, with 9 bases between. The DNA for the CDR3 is TGTGCCAGCAGCCAAGATACCAGGGACTACACCTTC. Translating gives CASSQDTRDYTF.

CDR3 sequence: CASSFADTYEQYF. CDR3 sequence (DNA): TGTGCCAGCAGTTTCGCAGATACCTACGAGCAGTACTTC. The chain has TRBV12-3 or TRBV12-4 and TRBJ2-7; unclear D gene. The V end was cut by 3 bases, the J end by 2 bases, with 8 bases between. This CDR3 is 13 amino acids long.

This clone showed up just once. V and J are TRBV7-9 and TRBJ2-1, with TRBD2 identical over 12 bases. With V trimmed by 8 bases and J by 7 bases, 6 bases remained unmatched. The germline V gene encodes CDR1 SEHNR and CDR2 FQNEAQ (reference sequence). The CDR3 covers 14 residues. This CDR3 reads CASRRTSGVNEQFF. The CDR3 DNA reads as TGTGCCAGCCGCAGGACTAGCGGGGTGAATGAGCAGTTCTTC.

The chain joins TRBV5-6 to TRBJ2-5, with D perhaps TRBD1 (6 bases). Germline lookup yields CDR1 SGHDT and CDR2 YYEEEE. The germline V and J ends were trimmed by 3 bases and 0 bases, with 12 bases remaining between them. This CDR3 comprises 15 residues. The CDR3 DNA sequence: TGTGCCAGCAGCTCTATCCGGGACAACCAAGAGACCCAGTACTTC. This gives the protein CASSSIRDNQETQYF. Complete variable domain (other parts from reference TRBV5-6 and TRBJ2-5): DAGVTQSPTHLIKTRGQQVTLRCSPKSGHDTVSWYQQALGQGPQFIFQYYEEEERQRGNFPDRFSGHQFPNYSSELNVNALLLGDSALYLCASSSIRDNQETQYFGPGTRLLVL.

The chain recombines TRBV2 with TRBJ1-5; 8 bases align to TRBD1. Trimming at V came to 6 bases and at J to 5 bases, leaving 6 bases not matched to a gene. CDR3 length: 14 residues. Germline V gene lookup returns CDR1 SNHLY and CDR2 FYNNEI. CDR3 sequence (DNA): TGTGCCAGCAGAGGACAGGGAGTGGATCAGCCCCAGCATTTT. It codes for CASRGQGVDQPQHF.

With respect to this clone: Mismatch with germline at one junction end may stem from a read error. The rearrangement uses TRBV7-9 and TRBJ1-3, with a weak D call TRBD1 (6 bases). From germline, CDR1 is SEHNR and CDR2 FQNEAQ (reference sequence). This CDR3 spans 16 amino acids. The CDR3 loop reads CASSLRGLVAGYIRDF. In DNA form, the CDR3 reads TGTGCCAGCAGCTTGAGGGGGTTGGTGGCAGGATACATTCGGGATTTT.

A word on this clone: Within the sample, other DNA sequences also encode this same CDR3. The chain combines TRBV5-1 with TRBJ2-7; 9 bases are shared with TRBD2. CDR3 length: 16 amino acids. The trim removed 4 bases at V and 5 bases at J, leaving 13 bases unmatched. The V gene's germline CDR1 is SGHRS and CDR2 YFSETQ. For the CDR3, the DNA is TGCGCCAGCAGCCCCTCAGGGCGGGGGGGCACCAACGAGCAGTACTTC. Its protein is CASSPSGRGGTNEQYF.

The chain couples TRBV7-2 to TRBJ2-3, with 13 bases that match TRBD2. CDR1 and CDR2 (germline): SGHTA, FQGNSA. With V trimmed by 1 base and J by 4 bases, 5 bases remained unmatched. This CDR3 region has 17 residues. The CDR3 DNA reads TGTGCCAGCAGCTTAGAGGGACTAGCGGGATTGCCAGATACGCAGTATTTT. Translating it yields CASSLEGLAGLPDTQYF.